This T cell receptor beta chain was observed in a study of stem cell transplantation in POMP-related autoinflammatory disease. Study context: Impaired MHC class I-dependent CD8+ differentiation was hypothesized from defective thymoproteasomes. CD8+ T cells were low and CD4+ cells naive-skewed before transplant. The study, taken as a whole, reports: Unique TRB V-J gene pairings were limited in number in patients with PRAID. Across all analyzed T-cell subsets, patients with PRAID tended toward reduced diversity and increased clonality.

Comment on this clone: The antigen remains unidentified. Other nucleotide sequences in the sample specify the same CDR3.

Sequenced by immunoSEQ multiplex PCR; TCRdb stores in-frame clones only, minus some. Here the sample spans some 11,000 clones, around 84% being singletons. PRAID combined immunodeficiency and autoinflammation. The TCR comes from a human donor with POMP-related autoinflammation and immune dysregulation (PRAID). The sample here was CD8+ T cells from PBMCs, taken before stem cell transplantation.

CDR3 amino acids: CASSVGSGANVLTF. The CDR3 coding sequence is TGTGCCAGCAGCGTAGGCTCCGGGGCCAACGTCCTGACTTTC. The chain has TRBV9 and TRBJ2-6; no clear D. Between the trimmed V and J ends, which lost 0 bases and 4 bases, there was a span of 5 bases. The CDR3 contains 14 residues. Germline V gene data show CDR1 as SGDLS and CDR2 as YYNGEE.